These 32 T cell receptor beta chains were all obtained from the same sample, sequenced in a study of blood T cell repertoires in COVID-19. Profiled with immunoSEQ multiplex PCR; TCRdb holds only in-frame clones, not every one. The data hold some 170,000 clones, with roughly 89% observed a single time. Sequenced: peripheral blood. The source of these receptors is a woman in her forties or fifties with acute or convalescent COVID-19.

The DNA of the CDR3 is TGTGCCAGTAGTATAGTAAGACAGAGCAATCAGCCCCAGCATTTT. Translating gives CASSIVRQSNQPQHF. The chain couples TRBV19 to TRBJ1-5; a weak D match, TRBD1 (5 bases). Per the germline V gene, CDR1 is LNHDA and CDR2 is SQIVND (reference sequence). The CDR3 is 15 residues long. Trimming pared 1 base from V and 1 base from J, leaving 8 bases between.

The chain is built from TRBV11-3 and TRBJ1-1; D is perhaps TRBD1 (6 bases). The CDR3 contains 14 residues. Per the germline V gene, CDR1 is SGHNT and CDR2 is YENEEA. V was trimmed by 5 bases and J by 5 bases, leaving 15 bases between them. CDR3 in DNA: TGTGCCAGCAGCGAAACCCAGGGGCGAACTGAAGCTTTCTTT. Amino acids: CASSETQGRTEAFF.

The V gene is TRBV10-3, the J gene TRBJ2-7; D might be TRBD1 (5 bases). The germline V and J ends were trimmed by 9 bases and 4 bases, with 10 bases remaining between them. Per germline, CDR1 ENHRY and CDR2 SYGVKD. The length of the CDR3 is 11 residues. In DNA, the CDR3 is TGTGCCATTTCTAAGGGGTACGAGCAGTACTTC. It specifies CAISKGYEQYF.

The J gene is TRBJ2-1, the V gene TRBV5-1, with D tentatively TRBD1 (6 bases). The CDR3 is made up of 13 amino acids. Germline loops: CDR1 SGHRS, CDR2 YFSETQ. V shed 3 bases and J shed 6 bases, with 10 bases lying between them. The CDR3 region has the DNA TGCGCCAGCAGCTGGGGGCAGGCCAATGAGCAGTTCTTC. It translates to CASSWGQANEQFF.

The chain carries TRBV10-1 and TRBJ2-7; unclear D gene. The germline CDR1 and CDR2 sequences are WNHNN and SYGVQD (reference sequence). There are 17 residues in the CDR3. V shed 1 base and J shed 1 base, with 17 bases lying between them. This chain's CDR3 is CASSECPLWRMSYEQYF. The CDR3 DNA follows: TGCGCCAGCAGTGAGTGCCCTTTGTGGCGGATGTCCTACGAGCAGTACTTC.

The chain couples TRBV10-3 to TRBJ1-1, with TRBD1 as a possible D gene (6 bases). Trimming cost V 6 bases and J 3 bases, with 11 bases left between them. The CDR3 has 13 residues. Germline loops: CDR1 ENHRY, CDR2 SYGVKD. The CDR3 is CAIRGAEHTEAFF. As DNA, the CDR3 is TGTGCCATCAGGGGGGCAGAACACACTGAAGCTTTCTTT.

The J gene is TRBJ1-2, the V gene TRBV24-1; TRBD1 aligns across 7 bases. Unmatched junction bases numbered 8, after V lost 4 bases and J lost 4 bases. The length of the CDR3 is 15 residues. The germline gives CDR1 KGHDR, CDR2 SFDVKD. In DNA, the CDR3 is TGTGCCACCAGTGACCTTCTCGACAGGGCCTATGGCTACACCTTC. It encodes CATSDLLDRAYGYTF.

V gene TRBV5-3 combines with J gene TRBJ2-2; D remains unclear. TRBV5-3 is noted as an ORF with a role that remains uncertain. The CDR3 length is 14 residues. Deletions cut 2 bases from V and 3 bases from J, with 8 bases between. CDR3 in amino acids: CARSFGRDTGELFF. CDR3 nucleotide sequence: TGTGCCAGAAGCTTTGGCCGGGACACCGGGGAGCTGTTTTTT.

For the CDR3, the DNA is TGCGCCAGCAGCACGACGGGAGGGCCGGGTGAGCAGTTCTTC. Translation gives CASSTTGGPGEQFF. This sequence joins TRBV5-1 and TRBJ2-1; TRBD2 agrees at 8 bases. CDR1 and CDR2 (germline): SGHRS, YFSETQ. CDR3 length: 14 residues. Germline trimming cut 4 bases from V and 9 bases from J; bases unmatched to any gene: 9.

The chain employs TRBV3-1 (or the pseudogene TRBV3-2) and TRBJ1-2, with D perhaps matching TRBD1 (5 bases). The V and J ends lost 3 bases and 1 base respectively, with 6 bases between them. The CDR3 covers 13 residues. Per the germline V gene, CDR1 is LGHDT and CDR2 is YNNKEL (reference sequence). This chain's CDR3 is CASSHDSNYGYTF. The CDR3 coding sequence is TGTGCCAGCAGCCATGACAGTAACTATGGCTACACCTTC.

The chain carries TRBV9 and TRBJ1-2; D is perhaps TRBD1 (5 bases). Trimming took off 4 bases at V and 4 bases at J, with 17 bases between the two ends. The CDR3 runs 15 residues. Germline CDR1 is SGDLS and CDR2 is YYNGEE. The CDR3 DNA sequence: TGTGCCAGCAGCACCCCTGGGAGGGGCGTCTATGGCTACACCTTC. It encodes CASSTPGRGVYGYTF.

As concerns this clone: An end of the junction does not agree with germline; a read error may underlie this. The genes are TRBV10-1 and TRBJ1-6; a weak D match, TRBD1 (5 bases). CDR1 and CDR2 (germline): WNHNN, SYGVQD (reference sequence). The CDR3 runs to 15 residues. CDR3: CAGRVTGGYNSPLHF. As DNA, the CDR3 is TGCGCCGGCAGGGTTACCGGGGGTTATAATTCACCCCTCCACTTT.

This sequence joins TRBV19 and TRBJ2-3, with 9 nucleotides matching TRBD1. Per germline, CDR1 LNHDA and CDR2 SQIVND (reference sequence). J gave up 2 bases and V 8 bases, and 5 bases lay outside the gene matches. This CDR3 is built from 14 residues. CDR3 loop: CASGDRAYTDTQYF. CDR3 bases: TGTGCCAGTGGGGACAGGGCCTACACAGATACGCAGTATTTT.

The chain is built from TRBV19 and TRBJ2-1; 9 bases map to TRBD1. The germline V gene encodes CDR1 LNHDA and CDR2 SQIVND (reference sequence). V lost 0 bases to trimming and J lost 9 bases; unmatched junction nucleotides: 6. The CDR3 covers 15 residues. The CDR3 here is CASSIDLTGGGEQFF. Here the CDR3 DNA reads TGTGCCAGTAGTATAGATCTGACAGGGGGTGGTGAGCAGTTCTTC.

Here the CDR3 reads CATSVRRQASTDTQYF. DNA for the CDR3: TGTGCCACCAGTGTCCGGCGACAGGCTAGCACAGATACGCAGTATTTT. The rearrangement uses TRBV24-1 and TRBJ2-3; TRBD1 is a possible D gene (6 bases). The CDR3 length is 16 residues. The ends were cut back, 5 bases at V and 0 bases at J, with 14 bases in the middle. Germline V gene data show CDR1 as KGHDR and CDR2 as SFDVKD.

The chain is built from TRBV11-1 and TRBJ2-7; weak D call: TRBD1 (5 bases). With 5 bases removed from V and 3 bases from J, the gap between germline ends came to 17 bases. This CDR3 has 15 amino acids. CDR1 is SGHAT and CDR2 is FQDESV in the germline V gene (reference sequence). CDR3 residues: CASSRGQGNHYEQYF. The CDR3 region has the DNA TGTGCCAGCAGCCGAGGACAAGGGAACCACTACGAGCAGTACTTC.

CDR3 residues: CASSLLAEPYEQYF. The CDR3 DNA reads TGTGCCAGCAGCTTACTAGCGGAGCCCTACGAGCAGTACTTC. The V and J genes are TRBV13 and TRBJ2-7; TRBD2 aligns across 7 bases. Germline trimming cut 2 bases from V and 2 bases from J; bases unmatched to any gene: 3. The CDR3 runs 14 residues. Germline V CDR1 and CDR2: PRHDT, FYEKMQ (reference sequence).

The chain carries TRBV7-6 and TRBJ2-1; D gene ambiguous. Germline lookup yields CDR1 SGHVS and CDR2 FNYEAQ. V was pared by 1 base and J by 4 bases, with 5 bases between. There are 13 residues in the CDR3. The CDR3 here is CASSLDRYNEQFF. Here the CDR3 DNA reads TGTGCCAGCAGCTTAGACAGATACAATGAGCAGTTCTTC. Full variable domain (outside the CDR3, taken from reference TRBV7-6 and TRBJ2-1): GAGVSQSPRYKVTKRGQDVALRCDPISGHVSLYWYRQALGQGPEFLTYFNYEAQQDKSGLPNDRFSAERPEGSISTLTIQRTEQRDSAMYRCASSLDRYNEQFFGPGTRLTVL.

The V call is TRBV5-5, the J call TRBJ1-1; D is perhaps TRBD1 (6 bases). The CDR3 totals 14 residues. CDR1 is SGHKS and CDR2 is YYEKEE in the germline V gene (reference sequence). Between the trimmed V and J ends, which lost 3 bases and 2 bases, there was a span of 11 bases. The chain's CDR3 is CASSSLGHNTEAFF. The CDR3 DNA sequence: TGTGCCAGCAGCTCCCTGGGACACAACACTGAAGCTTTCTTT.

The chain employs TRBV20-1 and TRBJ2-1; D possibly corresponds to TRBD1 (5 bases). This CDR3 is built from 11 residues. Germline lookup yields CDR1 DFQATT and CDR2 SNEGSKA (reference sequence). V was trimmed by 3 bases and J by 16 bases, leaving 16 bases between them. CDR3 DNA sequence: TGCAGTGCTAGCAGGGATTTCCGGAACTTCTTC. Translated: CSASRDFRNFF.

This rearrangement joins TRBV7-2 to TRBJ1-4; D is ambiguous. CDR1 SGHTA and CDR2 FQGNSA come from the germline V gene. Trimming removed 2 bases at V and 7 bases at J, with 14 bases between. The CDR3 contains 15 residues. CDR3 nucleotide sequence: TGTGCCAGCAGCTTAAGGCTCTCCGCGGGTGAAAAACTGTTTTTT. It is translated as CASSLRLSAGEKLFF.

The chain couples TRBV4-3 to TRBJ2-1; TRBD2 matches 10 bases. Germline lookup yields CDR1 LGHNA and CDR2 YSLEER. J gave up 9 bases and V 0 bases, and 11 bases lay outside the gene matches. The CDR3 totals 17 residues. For the CDR3, the DNA is TGCGCCAGCAGCCAAGATGCGGCGGGGACTAGCGTAGGTGAGCAGTTCTTC. It codes for CASSQDAAGTSVGEQFF.

The chain recombines TRBV19 with TRBJ1-1; 11 nucleotides line up with TRBD1. The CDR3 length is 13 residues. The trim removed 5 bases at V and 7 bases at J, leaving 3 bases unmatched. The germline gives CDR1 LNHDA, CDR2 SQIVND (reference sequence). CDR3 region: CASSLGQGVEAFF. DNA of the CDR3: TGTGCCAGTAGTCTGGGACAGGGGGTTGAAGCTTTCTTT.

V is TRBV19 and J is TRBJ1-2; D is possibly TRBD1 (5 bases). The V gene's germline CDR1 is LNHDA and CDR2 SQIVND (reference sequence). Trimming took 4 bases from V and 1 from J, leaving 16 bases between them. This CDR3 has 16 amino acids. In DNA, the CDR3 is TGTGCCAGTAGTACCTGGACGGCAGGGCATAACTATGGCTACACCTTC. Translation gives CASSTWTAGHNYGYTF.

This rearrangement joins TRBV4-1 to TRBJ2-3; 10 bases line up with TRBD2. V lost 9 bases and J lost 1; bases outside the gene matches: 4. CDR3 length: 14 amino acids. Germline V lookup: CDR1 MGHRA, CDR2 YSYEKL. The CDR3 spells CASGLAGGTDTQYF. The DNA for the CDR3 is TGCGCCAGTGGGCTAGCGGGGGGCACAGATACGCAGTATTTT.

This clone was detected once. The V call is TRBV12-3 or TRBV12-4, the J call TRBJ1-1; D gene unclear. The CDR3 runs 13 residues. V lost 3 bases to trimming and J lost 3 bases, with 8 bases between them. The CDR3 protein is CASSFGPYTEAFF. The CDR3, as DNA: TGTGCCAGCAGTTTCGGTCCTTACACTGAAGCTTTCTTT.

The gene calls are TRBV11-3 and TRBJ1-6; the match to TRBD1 covers 9 bases. Trimming cost V 5 bases and J 5 bases; bases outside gene matches: 7. The CDR3 consists of 16 residues. Per germline, CDR1 SGHNT and CDR2 YENEEA. The CDR3 loop reads CASSARQGENNSPLHF. The CDR3 DNA reads TGTGCCAGCAGCGCCCGACAGGGGGAAAATAATTCACCCCTCCACTTT.

The genes are TRBV28 and TRBJ1-1; D unresolved. The germline V gene has CDR1 MDHEN and CDR2 SYDVKM. The V gene lost 5 bases and the J gene lost 1 base, with 14 bases spanning the gap. The CDR3 is made up of 15 amino acids. CDR3 nucleotides: TGTGCCAGCAGTGTGGCAGGTCCTCCGAACACTGAAGCTTTCTTT. Protein sequence: CASSVAGPPNTEAFF.

This chain uses TRBV29-1 with TRBJ2-1, with TRBD2 matching over 11 bases. Germline V gene sequence: CDR1 SQVTM, CDR2 ANQGSEA. The CDR3 length is 13 residues. Trimming removed 7 bases from V and 10 bases from J; junction bases left unmatched: 9. This chain's CDR3 is CSGGLAGLGEQFF. The CDR3, as DNA: TGCAGCGGCGGACTAGCGGGTCTTGGGGAGCAGTTCTTC.

The V and J genes are TRBV7-2 and TRBJ2-3; TRBD2 aligns across 14 bases. CDR3 size: 18 residues. V gave up 6 bases and J gave up 2 bases; unmatched junction bases: 10. Germline-derived CDR1 and CDR2 are SGHTA and FQGNSA. The CDR3 protein is CASRNPGLAGVHTDTQYF. The CDR3 DNA reads TGTGCCAGCAGAAACCCGGGACTAGCGGGAGTGCACACAGATACGCAGTATTTT.

The chain has TRBV30 and TRBJ2-7, with TRBD1 matching 7 bases. The CDR3 covers 13 residues. Unmatched junction bases numbered 7, after V lost 2 bases and J lost 6 bases. CDR1 and CDR2 (germline): GTSNPN, SVGIG (reference sequence). Here the CDR3 reads CAWSTDRIGEQYF. The CDR3 region has the DNA TGTGCCTGGAGTACGGACAGGATCGGCGAGCAGTACTTC. Using reference TRBV30 and TRBJ2-7 for the parts outside the CDR3, the full variable domain is SQTIHQWPATLVQPVGSPLSLECTVEGTSNPNLYWYRQAAGRGLQLLFYSVGIGQISSEVPQNLSASRPQDRQFILSSKKLLLSDSGFYLCAWSTDRIGEQYFGPGTRLTVT.

The chain uses TRBV20-1 and TRBJ2-5; TRBD1 is a possible D gene (6 bases). The CDR3 extends over 11 amino acids. V dropped 8 bases and J dropped 5 bases, with 12 bases sitting between them. Per germline, CDR1 DFQATT and CDR2 SNEGSKA (reference sequence). In nucleotides, the CDR3 is TGCAGTCCCCATGGGGGCGAGACCCAGTACTTC. Encoded protein: CSPHGGETQYF.